A single sample is the source of the 21 T cell receptor beta chains below, sequenced in a study of T cells in Graves' hyperthyroidism and ophthalmopathy. What was amplified from RNA transcripts were TCR beta CDR3 regions. The TCR CDR3 first-round RT-PCR relied on the HTBI primer set. TCRdb re-called the multiplex PCR reads with MiXCR, one entry per CDR3 protein. The repertoire has roughly 290,000 distinct CDR3 sequences, about an eighth of them found once; the top ten carry around 7.9%. The sequencing input was blood. The receptors here all came from a woman aged 30 to 39 with Graves' hyperthyroidism that later progressed to Graves' ophthalmopathy.

This clonotype was detected a few times. V gene TRBV9 combines with J gene TRBJ2-3; D not resolved. Per the germline V gene, CDR1 is SGDLS and CDR2 is YYNGEE. The V end was cut by 2 bases, the J end by 1 base, with 11 bases between. The CDR3 has 15 residues. The CDR3 DNA is TGTGCCAGCAGCGTTGGAGCCAGCCGCACAGATACGCAGTATTTT. It codes for CASSVGASRTDTQYF.

This clonotype came up a few times. J is TRBJ2-3 and V is TRBV27; D is possibly TRBD1 (6 bases). The V end lost 4 bases, the J end lost 2 bases, and 16 bases lay between the germline ends. This CDR3 has 16 amino acids. Germline V gene sequence: CDR1 MNHEY, CDR2 SMNVEV (reference sequence). The DNA of the CDR3 is TGTGCCAGCAGTTCACACCGGGACACCATCACAGATACGCAGTATTTT. This sequence encodes CASSSHRDTITDTQYF.

There are a few counts of this clonotype. The chain employs TRBV29-1 and TRBJ2-5; 7 bases line up with TRBD1. V lost 3 bases, J lost 3 bases, and 1 base stayed unmatched. The germline CDR1 and CDR2 sequences are SQVTM and ANQGSEA. The CDR3 spans 12 residues. CDR3 coding DNA: TGCAGCGTTGATACAGGGGAAGAGACCCAGTACTTC. The encoded protein is CSVDTGEETQYF.

This clonotype was detected ten times or more. This chain connects TRBV13 to TRBJ2-3; the match to TRBD2 covers 8 bases. CDR3 size: 15 residues. With 5 bases clipped from V and 0 bases from J, the junction kept 4 bases outside the gene matches. In germline, CDR1 is PRHDT, CDR2 FYEKMQ (reference sequence). CDR3 sequence: CASSKTSASTDTQYF. CDR3 nucleotides: TGTGCCAGCAGCAAGACTAGCGCGAGCACAGATACGCAGTATTTT.

In its sample, this clonotype was seen many times. The chain has TRBV7-9 and TRBJ2-7; D assignment may be TRBD1 or TRBD2 (5 bases each). Germline lookup yields CDR1 SEHNR and CDR2 FQNEAQ (reference sequence). This CDR3 region has 14 residues. V was clipped by 3 bases and J by 2 bases, with 11 bases between them. CDR3: CASSLVGPTYEQYF. The CDR3 DNA sequence: TGTGCCAGCAGCTTGGTGGGACCCACCTACGAGCAGTACTTC. Variable domain in full (rest from reference TRBV7-9 and TRBJ2-7): DTGVSQNPRHKITKRGQNVTFRCDPISEHNRLYWYRQTLGQGPEFLTYFQNEAQLEKSRLLSDRFSAERPKGSFSTLEIQRTEQGDSAMYLCASSLVGPTYEQYFGPGTRLTVT.

This clonotype has just a few counts. At one end, the junction sequence differs from germline, possibly due to a read error. The chain couples TRBV7-6 to TRBJ2-5; D unclear. This CDR3 is 14 amino acids long. Germline V lookup: CDR1 SGHVS, CDR2 FNYEAQ. This CDR3 reads CAISLWTGEETQYF. In DNA, the CDR3 is TGTGCCATCAGCTTATGGACGGGTGAAGAGACCCAGTACTTC.

The chain employs TRBV20-1 and TRBJ2-1, with 7 bases matching TRBD2. Trimming cost V 0 bases and J 8 bases; bases outside gene matches: 10. Germline V gene data show CDR1 as DFQATT and CDR2 as SNEGSKA (reference sequence). The CDR3 has 15 amino acids. The CDR3: CSAREQRGAVDEQFF. CDR3 nucleotides: TGCAGTGCTAGAGAGCAGCGGGGAGCTGTCGATGAGCAGTTCTTC.

Ten or more counts support this clonotype. The genes are TRBV4-3 and TRBJ2-7, with TRBD2 identical over 11 bases. This CDR3 is 15 amino acids long. Germline V gene lookup returns CDR1 LGHNA and CDR2 YSLEER. J was trimmed by 9 bases and V by 2 bases; bases with no gene match: 9. CDR3 DNA: TGCGCCAGCAGCCAAAACCTAGCGGGAGGCGCTGGGCAGTACTTC. Translated: CASSQNLAGGAGQYF.

This clonotype has at least ten counts. This chain uses TRBV19 with TRBJ1-1; D is undetermined. The CDR3 is 17 amino acids. V dropped 5 bases and J dropped 0 bases, with 19 bases sitting between them. Germline CDR1 and CDR2: LNHDA and SQIVND (reference sequence). The CDR3 reads CASSPLRGNAMNTEAFF. The CDR3 nucleotides read TGTGCCAGTAGTCCTCTCCGCGGAAATGCCATGAACACTGAAGCTTTCTTT. Filled out from reference TRBV19 and TRBJ1-1, the complete variable domain reads DGGITQSPKYLFRKEGQNVTLSCEQNLNHDAMYWYRQDPGQGLRLIYYSQIVNDFQKGDIAEGYSVSREKKESFPLTVTSAQKNPTAFYLCASSPLRGNAMNTEAFFGQGTRLTVV.

The chain employs TRBV27 and TRBJ2-5; 13 bases line up with TRBD2. CDR3 size: 15 residues. Germline V gene data show CDR1 as MNHEY and CDR2 as SMNVEV (reference sequence). V trimming: 6 bases; J trimming: 10 bases; junction bases outside the gene matches: 11. The CDR3 nucleotides are TGTGCCAGCAGCTCCGGGACTAGCGGGATAAGAGACCAGTACTTC. Protein product: CASSSGTSGIRDQYF.

The rearrangement joins TRBV19 to TRBJ2-7; tentatively, D is TRBD2 (5 bases). The germline CDR1 and CDR2 sequences are LNHDA and SQIVND (reference sequence). This CDR3 region has 16 residues. V dropped 6 bases and J dropped 0 bases, with 18 bases sitting between them. This chain's CDR3 is CASSISAGRPSYEQYF. CDR3 DNA: TGTGCCAGTAGCATCTCGGCGGGCCGCCCCTCCTACGAGCAGTACTTC.

This chain joins TRBV7-2 and TRBJ2-5; 9 bases agree with TRBD2. The CDR3 contains 18 residues. The germline gives CDR1 SGHTA, CDR2 FQGNSA. V gave up 5 bases and J gave up 0 bases; unmatched junction bases: 13. The chain's CDR3 is CASSPGVVSGGYQETQYF. The CDR3 bases are TGTGCCAGCAGCCCAGGGGTTGTGAGCGGGGGGTACCAAGAGACCCAGTACTTC.

Ten or more counts support this clonotype. A read error may produce the germline difference seen at one junction end. The CDR3 DNA follows: TGTGCCAGCAAGAGGGATCAGCGGCCCTCCTACAATGAACAGTTCTTC. Protein: CASKRDQRPSYNEQFF. The V gene is TRBV2, the J gene TRBJ2-1, with D possibly matching TRBD2 (5 bases). Germline V gene sequence: CDR1 SNHLY, CDR2 FYNNEI. The CDR3 length is 16 residues.

This clonotype was detected a few times. The rearrangement uses TRBV6-1 and TRBJ2-5; TRBD1 might be the D (6 bases). The V gene's germline CDR1 is MNHNS and CDR2 SASEGT. There are 13 residues in the CDR3. Trimming stripped 6 bases from V and 2 bases from J, with 10 bases between. The CDR3 loop is CASRPGVQETQYF. Written as DNA, the CDR3 is TGTGCCAGCAGGCCAGGGGTGCAAGAGACCCAGTACTTC.

In DNA, the CDR3 is TGTGCCAGCAGCCCCGTTTCTAGCAACGTCCTGACTTTC. It specifies CASSPVSSNVLTF. The J gene is TRBJ2-6, the V gene TRBV7-9; no reliable D call. The CDR3 spans 13 residues. V was cut by 5 bases and J by 9 bases, with 11 bases left in between. Per the germline V gene, CDR1 is SEHNR and CDR2 is FQNEAQ (reference sequence).

This clonotype was found once. This could be a read error, since a much larger clone is one nucleotide away. The rearrangement links TRBV28 to TRBJ1-2; D perhaps matches TRBD1 (5 bases). The CDR3 is 12 amino acids. The germline V and J ends were trimmed by 8 bases and 4 bases, with 11 bases remaining between them. Germline assignment: CDR1 MDHEN and CDR2 SYDVKM. CDR3 nucleotide sequence: TGTGCCAGCCGGCGAGGGGCCTATGGCTACACCTTC. Its translation: CASRRGAYGYTF.

This clonotype was picked up a small number of times. The chain employs TRBV20-1 and TRBJ2-5; no clear D. This CDR3 is 11 amino acids long. Deletions cut 5 bases from V and 5 bases from J, with 9 bases between. The V gene's germline CDR1 is DFQATT and CDR2 SNEGSKA (reference sequence). For the CDR3, the DNA is TGCAGTGCTCCACTCAGGGAGACCCAGTACTTC. It codes for CSAPLRETQYF.

This chain links TRBV20-1 with TRBJ2-5; D perhaps matches TRBD2 (6 bases). V gave up 3 bases and J gave up 4 bases, with 18 bases separating them. Germline V gene sequence: CDR1 DFQATT, CDR2 SNEGSKA (reference sequence). This CDR3 comprises 15 residues. This chain's CDR3 is CSARVYDGTLETQYF. The CDR3 nucleotides are TGCAGTGCTAGGGTTTATGATGGGACTTTAGAGACCCAGTACTTC.

This clonotype occurred many times. This chain links TRBV7-9 with TRBJ2-6; D remains unclear. CDR1 and CDR2 from the germline V gene are SEHNR and FQNEAQ (reference sequence). The CDR3 length is 16 residues. V shed 7 bases and J shed 2 bases, with 15 bases lying between them. DNA for the CDR3: TGTGCCAGCACCCCTTCTTCAGGCGCTGGGGCCAACGTCCTGACTTTC. This codes for CASTPSSGAGANVLTF.

In its sample, this clonotype was seen many times. The rearrangement uses TRBV11-2 and TRBJ2-5, with 14 bases that match TRBD2. V was pared by 5 bases and J by 4 bases, with 15 bases of the junction left unmatched. The CDR3 totals 19 residues. Germline V lookup: CDR1 SGHAT, CDR2 FQNNGV. CDR3 in amino acids: CASSRTSPGTSGSRETQYF. In nucleotides, the CDR3 is TGTGCCAGCAGCCGGACATCGCCCGGGACTAGCGGGAGTAGAGAGACCCAGTACTTC.

This clonotype was observed at least ten times. The rearrangement uses TRBV4-1 and TRBJ2-3; 7 bases map to TRBD2. The CDR3 extends over 15 amino acids. V was pared by 4 bases and J by 5 bases, with 9 bases of the junction left unmatched. Germline assignment: CDR1 MGHRA and CDR2 YSYEKL. The CDR3 nucleotides are TGCGCCAGCAGCCGGGAAGCGGGAAAGAGAGATACGCAGTATTTT. As protein: CASSREAGKRDTQYF.